The sequence of this T cell receptor (beta chain) was determined in a study of T cell responses to AZD1222 COVID-19 vaccine. Profiling relied on immunoSEQ multiplex PCR, and the TCRdb table lists in-frame clones only, not all of them. The repertoire holds tens of thousands of clones, with approximately 92% as singletons. In this sample, this clone turned up once. In germline, CDR1 is SGHNT, CDR2 YENEEA. V lost 5 bases and J lost 6, with 13 bases in between. This CDR3 is 14 amino acids long. V and J are TRBV11-3 and TRBJ2-2; possibly TRBD2 for D (5 bases). The TCR comes from an adult who received the AZD1222 COVID-19 vaccine. The sample was peripheral blood, taken 28 days after the second AZD1222 dose. In nucleotides, the CDR3 is TGTGCCAGCAGCCCCAGGACTGGGGCCGGGGAGCTGTTTTTT. Amino acid sequence: CASSPRTGAGELFF. The complete variable domain, with remaining parts taken from reference TRBV11-3 and TRBJ2-2, reads EAGVVQSPRYKIIEKKQPVAFWCNPISGHNTLYWYLQNLGQGPELLIRYENEEAVDDSQLPKDRFSAERLKGVDSTLKIQPAELGDSAVYLCASSPRTGAGELFFGEGSRLTVL.